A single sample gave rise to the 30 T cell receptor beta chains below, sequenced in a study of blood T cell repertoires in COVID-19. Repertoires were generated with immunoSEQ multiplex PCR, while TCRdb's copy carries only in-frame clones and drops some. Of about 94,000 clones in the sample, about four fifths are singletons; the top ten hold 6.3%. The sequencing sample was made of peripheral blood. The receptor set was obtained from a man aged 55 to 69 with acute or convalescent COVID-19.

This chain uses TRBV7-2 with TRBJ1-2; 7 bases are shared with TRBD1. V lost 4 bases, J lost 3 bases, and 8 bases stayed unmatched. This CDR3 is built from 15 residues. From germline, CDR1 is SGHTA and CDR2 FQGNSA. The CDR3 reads CASSSITGDHYGYTF. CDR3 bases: TGTGCCAGCAGCTCGATTACAGGGGATCACTATGGCTACACCTTC.

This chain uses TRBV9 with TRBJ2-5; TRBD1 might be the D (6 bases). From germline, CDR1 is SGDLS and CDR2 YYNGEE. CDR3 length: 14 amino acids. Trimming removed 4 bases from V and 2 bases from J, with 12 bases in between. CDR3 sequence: CASSTWTDQETQYF. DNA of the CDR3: TGTGCCAGCAGCACCTGGACAGATCAAGAGACCCAGTACTTC.

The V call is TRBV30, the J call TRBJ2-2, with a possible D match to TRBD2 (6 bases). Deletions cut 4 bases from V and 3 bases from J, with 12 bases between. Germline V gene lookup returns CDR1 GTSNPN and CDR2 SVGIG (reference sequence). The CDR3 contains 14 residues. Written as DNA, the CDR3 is TGTGCCTGGATGGAGGGGCTGGACACCGGGGAGCTGTTTTTT. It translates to CAWMEGLDTGELFF.

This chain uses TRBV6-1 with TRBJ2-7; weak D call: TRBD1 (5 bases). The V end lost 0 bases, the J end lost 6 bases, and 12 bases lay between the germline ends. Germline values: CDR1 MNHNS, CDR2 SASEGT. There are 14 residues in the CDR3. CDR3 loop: CASSEAGAAREQYF. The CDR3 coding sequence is TGTGCCAGCAGTGAAGCAGGGGCGGCACGCGAGCAGTACTTC.

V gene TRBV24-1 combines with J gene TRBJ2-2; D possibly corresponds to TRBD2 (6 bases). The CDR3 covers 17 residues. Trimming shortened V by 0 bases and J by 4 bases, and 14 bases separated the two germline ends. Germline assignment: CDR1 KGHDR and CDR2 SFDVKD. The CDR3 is CATSDLRGGERTGELFF. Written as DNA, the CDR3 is TGTGCCACCAGTGATTTGCGCGGAGGGGAGCGCACCGGGGAGCTGTTTTTT.

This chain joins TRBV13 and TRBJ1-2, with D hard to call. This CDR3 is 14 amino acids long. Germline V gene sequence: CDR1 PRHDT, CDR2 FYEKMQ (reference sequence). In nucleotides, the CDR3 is TGTGCTACAGCGTCGGGATTGGGTAACTATGGCTACACCTTC. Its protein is CATASGLGNYGYTF.

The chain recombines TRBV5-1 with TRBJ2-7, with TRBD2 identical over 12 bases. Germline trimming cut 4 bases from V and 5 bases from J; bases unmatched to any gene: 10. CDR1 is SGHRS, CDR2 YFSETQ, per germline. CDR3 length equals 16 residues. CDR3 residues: CASSHLAGGLENEQYF. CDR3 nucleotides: TGCGCCAGCAGCCACCTAGCGGGGGGGTTGGAGAACGAGCAGTACTTC.

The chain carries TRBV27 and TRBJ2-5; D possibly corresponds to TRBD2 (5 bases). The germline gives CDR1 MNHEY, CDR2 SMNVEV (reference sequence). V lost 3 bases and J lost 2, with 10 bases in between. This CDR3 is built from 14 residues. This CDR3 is CASSFHRGQETQYF. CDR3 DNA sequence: TGTGCCAGCAGTTTCCACCGGGGACAAGAGACCCAGTACTTC.

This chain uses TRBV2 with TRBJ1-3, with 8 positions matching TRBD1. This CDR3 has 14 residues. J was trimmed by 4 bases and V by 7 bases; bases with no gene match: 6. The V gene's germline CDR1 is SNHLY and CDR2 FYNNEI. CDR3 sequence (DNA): TGTGCCAGCACCCAGGGGGCGAGGGGAAACACCATATATTTT. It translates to CASTQGARGNTIYF. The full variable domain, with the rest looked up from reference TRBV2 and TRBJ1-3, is EPEVTQTPSHQVTQMGQEVILRCVPISNHLYFYWYRQILGQKVEFLVSFYNNEISEKSEIFDDQFSVERPDGSNFTLKIRSTKLEDSAMYFCASTQGARGNTIYFGEGSWLTVV.

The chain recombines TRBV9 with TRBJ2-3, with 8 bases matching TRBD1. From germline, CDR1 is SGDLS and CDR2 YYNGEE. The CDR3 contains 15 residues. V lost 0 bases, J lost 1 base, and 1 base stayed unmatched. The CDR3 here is CASSVVDRGTDTQYF. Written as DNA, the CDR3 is TGTGCCAGCAGCGTAGTGGACAGGGGCACAGATACGCAGTATTTT.

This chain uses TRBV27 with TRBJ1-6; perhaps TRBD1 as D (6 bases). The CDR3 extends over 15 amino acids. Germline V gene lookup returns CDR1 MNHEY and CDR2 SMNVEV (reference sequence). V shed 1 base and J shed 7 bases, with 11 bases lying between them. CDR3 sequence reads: CASSLWAGENSPLHF. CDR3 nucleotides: TGTGCCAGCAGTTTATGGGCAGGGGAGAATTCACCCCTCCACTTT.

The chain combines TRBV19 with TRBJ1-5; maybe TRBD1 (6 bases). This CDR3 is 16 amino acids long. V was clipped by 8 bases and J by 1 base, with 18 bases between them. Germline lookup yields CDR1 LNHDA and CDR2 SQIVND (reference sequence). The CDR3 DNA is TGTGCCAGTCATGACACAGGGAAAGGGAGCAATCAGCCCCAGCATTTT. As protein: CASHDTGKGSNQPQHF.

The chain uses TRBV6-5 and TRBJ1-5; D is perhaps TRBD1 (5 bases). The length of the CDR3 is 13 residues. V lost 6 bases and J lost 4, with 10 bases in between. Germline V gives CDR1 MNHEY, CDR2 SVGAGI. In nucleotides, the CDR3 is TGTGCCAGCAGGCTCCAGGGAAATCAGCCCCAGCATTTT. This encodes CASRLQGNQPQHF.

The CDR3 coding sequence is TGTGCCAGCAGCTCAGTGGTCCATGCAGTCCACGAGCAGTACTTC. This sequence encodes CASSSVVHAVHEQYF. The chain employs TRBV7-2 and TRBJ2-7; the D is unclear. Germline V gene sequence: CDR1 SGHTA, CDR2 FQGNSA. Trimming took off 4 bases at V and 5 bases at J, with 18 bases between the two ends. The CDR3 spans 15 residues.

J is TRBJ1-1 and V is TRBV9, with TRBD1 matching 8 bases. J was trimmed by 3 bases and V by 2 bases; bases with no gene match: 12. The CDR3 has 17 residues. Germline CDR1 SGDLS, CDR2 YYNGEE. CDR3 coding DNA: TGTGCCAGCAGCGTTTCGGGGGACAGGTCTAGTCACACTGAAGCTTTCTTT. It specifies CASSVSGDRSSHTEAFF.

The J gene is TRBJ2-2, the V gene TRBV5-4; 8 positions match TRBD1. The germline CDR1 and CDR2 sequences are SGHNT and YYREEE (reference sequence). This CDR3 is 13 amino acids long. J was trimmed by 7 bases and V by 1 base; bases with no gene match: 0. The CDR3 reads CASSLTGGGELFF. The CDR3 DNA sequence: TGTGCCAGCAGCTTGACAGGGGGCGGGGAGCTGTTTTTT.

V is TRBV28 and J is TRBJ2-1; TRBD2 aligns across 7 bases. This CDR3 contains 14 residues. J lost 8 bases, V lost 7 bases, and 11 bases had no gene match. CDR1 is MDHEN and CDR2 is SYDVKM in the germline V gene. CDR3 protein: CASTRAGPGDEQFF. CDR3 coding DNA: TGTGCCAGCACTCGAGCGGGGCCGGGCGATGAGCAGTTCTTC. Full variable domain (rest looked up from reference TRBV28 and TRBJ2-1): DVKVTQSSRYLVKRTGEKVFLECVQDMDHENMFWYRQDPGLGLRLIYFSYDVKMKEKGDIPEGYSVSREKKERFSLILESASTNQTSMYLCASTRAGPGDEQFFGPGTRLTVL.

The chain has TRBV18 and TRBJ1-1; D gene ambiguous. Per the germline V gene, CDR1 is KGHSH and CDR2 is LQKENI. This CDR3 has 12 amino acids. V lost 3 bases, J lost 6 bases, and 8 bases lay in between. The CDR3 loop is CASSPRRAEAFF. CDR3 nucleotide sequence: TGTGCCAGCTCACCTAGGAGGGCTGAAGCTTTCTTT.

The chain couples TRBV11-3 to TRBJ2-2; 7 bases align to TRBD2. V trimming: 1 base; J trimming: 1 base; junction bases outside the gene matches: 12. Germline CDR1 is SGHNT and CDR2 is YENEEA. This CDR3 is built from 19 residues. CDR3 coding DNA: TGTGCCAGCAGCTTAGGGATCCGTAGCGGGCCAAAGAACACCGGGGAGCTGTTTTTT. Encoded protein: CASSLGIRSGPKNTGELFF.

The CDR3 DNA reads TGTGCCAGCAGCCTCAGGGGGAGCGAGCAGTACTTC. This codes for CASSLRGSEQYF. J is TRBJ2-7 and V is TRBV27, with 7 bases fitting TRBD1. The CDR3 totals 12 residues. The germline V gene encodes CDR1 MNHEY and CDR2 SMNVEV (reference sequence). V was clipped by 6 bases and J by 6 bases; unmatched bases: 5.

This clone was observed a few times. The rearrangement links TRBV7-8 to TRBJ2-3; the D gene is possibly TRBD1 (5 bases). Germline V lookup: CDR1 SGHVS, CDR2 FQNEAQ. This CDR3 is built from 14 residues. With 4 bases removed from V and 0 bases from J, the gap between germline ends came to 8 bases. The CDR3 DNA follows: TGTGCCAGCAGCTCGGACATCAGCACAGATACGCAGTATTTT. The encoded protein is CASSSDISTDTQYF. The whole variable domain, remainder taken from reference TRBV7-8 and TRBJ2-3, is GAGVSQSPRYKVAKRGQDVALRCDPISGHVSLFWYQQALGQGPEFLTYFQNEAQLDKSGLPSDRFFAERPEGSVSTLKIQRTQQEDSAVYLCASSSDISTDTQYFGPGTRLTVL.

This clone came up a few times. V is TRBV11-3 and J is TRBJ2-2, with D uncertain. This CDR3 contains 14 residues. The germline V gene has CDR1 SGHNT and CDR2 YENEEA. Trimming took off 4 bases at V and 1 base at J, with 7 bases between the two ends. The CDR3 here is CASSWAGNTGELFF. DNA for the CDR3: TGTGCCAGCAGCTGGGCAGGGAACACCGGGGAGCTGTTTTTT.

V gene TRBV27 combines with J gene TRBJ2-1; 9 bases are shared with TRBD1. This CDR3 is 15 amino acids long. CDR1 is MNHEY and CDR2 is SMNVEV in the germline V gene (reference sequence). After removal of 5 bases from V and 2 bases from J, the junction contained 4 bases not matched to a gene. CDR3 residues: CASSPDRGAYNEQFF. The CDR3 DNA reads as TGTGCCAGCAGTCCCGACAGGGGGGCCTACAATGAGCAGTTCTTC.

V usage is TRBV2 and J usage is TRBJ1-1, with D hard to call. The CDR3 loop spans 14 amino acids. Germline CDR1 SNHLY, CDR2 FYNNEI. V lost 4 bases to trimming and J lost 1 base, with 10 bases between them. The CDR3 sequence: CASSGDISNTEAFF. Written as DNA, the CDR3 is TGTGCCAGCAGTGGCGACATCTCGAACACTGAAGCTTTCTTT.

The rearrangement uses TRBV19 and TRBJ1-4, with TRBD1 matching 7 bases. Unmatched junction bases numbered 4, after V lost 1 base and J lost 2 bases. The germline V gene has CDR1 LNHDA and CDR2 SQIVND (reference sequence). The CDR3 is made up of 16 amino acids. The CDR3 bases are TGTGCCAGTAGTATAGGTACAGGGGCGACTAATGAAAAACTGTTTTTT. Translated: CASSIGTGATNEKLFF. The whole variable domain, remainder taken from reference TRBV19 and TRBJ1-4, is DGGITQSPKYLFRKEGQNVTLSCEQNLNHDAMYWYRQDPGQGLRLIYYSQIVNDFQKGDIAEGYSVSREKKESFPLTVTSAQKNPTAFYLCASSIGTGATNEKLFFGSGTQLSVL.

The CDR3 sequence: CATSDGSRGHSNQPQHF. The CDR3, as DNA: TGTGCCACCAGTGATGGCTCCAGGGGGCATAGCAATCAGCCCCAGCATTTT. The V and J genes are TRBV24-1 and TRBJ1-5; 8 bases map to TRBD1. The CDR3 loop spans 17 amino acids. Losses at the gene ends were 3 bases for V and 0 bases for J; bases not matched to a gene: 6. Germline V gives CDR1 KGHDR, CDR2 SFDVKD.

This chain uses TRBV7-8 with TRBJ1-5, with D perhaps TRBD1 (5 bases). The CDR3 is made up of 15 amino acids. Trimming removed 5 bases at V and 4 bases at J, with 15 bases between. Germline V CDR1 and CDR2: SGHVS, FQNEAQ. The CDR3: CASSPYGGGNQPQHF. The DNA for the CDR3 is TGTGCCAGCAGCCCCTACGGGGGGGGAAATCAGCCCCAGCATTTT.

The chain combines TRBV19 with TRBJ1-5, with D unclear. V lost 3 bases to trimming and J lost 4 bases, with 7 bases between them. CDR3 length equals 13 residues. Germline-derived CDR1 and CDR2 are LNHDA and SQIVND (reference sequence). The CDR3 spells CASSMGSNQPQHF. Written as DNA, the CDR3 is TGTGCCAGTAGTATGGGCAGTAATCAGCCCCAGCATTTT.

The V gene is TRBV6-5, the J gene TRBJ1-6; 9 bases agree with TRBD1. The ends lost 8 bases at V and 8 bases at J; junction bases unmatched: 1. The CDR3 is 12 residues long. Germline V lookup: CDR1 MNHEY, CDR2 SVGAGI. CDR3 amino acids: CASRDRDSPLHF. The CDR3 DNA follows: TGTGCCAGCCGGGACAGGGATTCACCCCTCCACTTT.

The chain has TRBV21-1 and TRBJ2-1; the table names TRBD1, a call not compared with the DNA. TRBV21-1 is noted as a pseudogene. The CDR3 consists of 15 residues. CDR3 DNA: TGTGCCAGCAGCAAAAATGACAGGGAATACAATGAGCAGTTCTTC. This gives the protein CASSKNDREYNEQFF.